Listed here are 17 T cell receptor beta chains from one sample, sequenced in a study of response to subunit inactivated influenza vaccine (dated by TCRdb to the late 2010s). Libraries were constructed by RT-PCR. TCRdb lists the instrument as Illumina HiSeq 2500. Using fastp trimming at Q25 and MiXCR clonotype assembly, TCRdb reanalyzed the public sequencing data and kept in-frame beta chains. Rows are combined by CDR3 protein, so each entry shows the most common genes and DNA. In this sample the table shows about 780,000 distinct CDR3 sequences, around 20% of which occur a single time. The ten most abundant clones make up 11% of the sample. The specimen was PBMCs from blood, collected more than 4 days after vaccination. The receptors were sampled from a man aged 45-65 years who received an inactivated influenza vaccine. Donor details come from another sample of the same person, matched by shared clones.

This clonotype has more than one count but fewer than ten. This chain links TRBV5-1 with TRBJ2-7, with D perhaps TRBD1 (6 bases). The CDR3 consists of 14 residues. V lost 4 bases and J 0 bases, leaving 11 bases between the germline ends. Germline CDR1 and CDR2: SGHRS and YFSETQ. The DNA of the CDR3 is TGCGCCAGCAGCGAAAGGACAGACTCCTACGAGCAGTACTTC. As protein: CASSERTDSYEQYF.

Ten or more counts support this clonotype. The rearrangement links TRBV20-1 to TRBJ1-1; no clear D. Germline V gene lookup returns CDR1 DFQATT and CDR2 SNEGSKA (reference sequence). This CDR3 comprises 11 residues. CDR3 nucleotide sequence: TGCAGAATCTCAGGATTCTCTGAAGCTTTCTTT. It yields the protein CRISGFSEAFF.

This clonotype has at least ten counts. The rearrangement joins TRBV25-1 to TRBJ2-1; D remains unclear. Germline CDR1 reads MGHDK; CDR2 reads SYGVNS. The CDR3 has 15 amino acids. Trimming took 5 bases from V and 4 from J, leaving 15 bases between them. This CDR3 reads CASSWIQPPYNEQFF. CDR3 coding DNA: TGTGCCAGCAGTTGGATCCAACCTCCGTACAATGAGCAGTTCTTC.

This clonotype was counted ten times or more. This chain connects TRBV7-2 to TRBJ1-2; no definite D call. The length of the CDR3 is 11 residues. Per germline, CDR1 SGHTA and CDR2 FQGNSA. Trimming stripped 7 bases from V and 11 bases from J, with 14 bases between. The DNA of the CDR3 is TGTGCCAGCACCGCCACGGGGAGATACACCTTC. It yields the protein CASTATGRYTF.

The chain has TRBV7-8 and TRBJ2-3; 9 bases map to TRBD2. Unmatched junction bases numbered 9, after V lost 5 bases and J lost 0 bases. This CDR3 contains 17 residues. Germline V gene sequence: CDR1 SGHVS, CDR2 FQNEAQ. The CDR3 DNA is TGTGCCAGCAGCACAGTGGGGACTAGCCCTAGCACAGATACGCAGTATTTT. Translated: CASSTVGTSPSTDTQYF. Drawing the rest from reference TRBV7-8 and TRBJ2-3, the complete variable domain is GAGVSQSPRYKVAKRGQDVALRCDPISGHVSLFWYQQALGQGPEFLTYFQNEAQLDKSGLPSDRFFAERPEGSVSTLKIQRTQQEDSAVYLCASSTVGTSPSTDTQYFGPGTRLTVL.

This chain uses TRBV7-9 with TRBJ2-1; D uncertain. The V gene lost 5 bases and the J gene lost 9 bases, with 11 bases spanning the gap. The CDR3 length is 12 residues. Germline CDR1 is SEHNR and CDR2 is FQNEAQ (reference sequence). Written as DNA, the CDR3 is TGTGCCAGCAGCCCCCTTTCCGTTGAGCAGTTCTTC. Translated: CASSPLSVEQFF.

This clonotype was seen repeatedly, ten times or more. This chain connects TRBV29-1 to TRBJ1-5; a weak D match, TRBD1 (5 bases). The CDR3 sequence is 14 residues long. CDR1 and CDR2 from the germline V gene are SQVTM and ANQGSEA. Deletions cut 6 bases from V and 3 bases from J, with 15 bases between. CDR3 loop: CSVQIGDPNQPQHF. As DNA, the CDR3 is TGCAGCGTGCAAATAGGGGATCCCAATCAGCCCCAGCATTTT. The variable domain in full, with the rest retrieved from reference TRBV29-1 and TRBJ1-5, is SAVISQKPSRDICQRGTSLTIQCQVDSQVTMMFWYRQQPGQSLTLIATANQGSEATYESGFVIDKFPISRPNLTFSTLTVSNMSPEDSSIYLCSVQIGDPNQPQHFGDGTRLSIL.

A few counts support this clonotype. The chain couples TRBV5-1 to TRBJ1-6; D is perhaps TRBD1 (6 bases). Germline V gene lookup returns CDR1 SGHRS and CDR2 YFSETQ. The V end lost 1 base, the J end lost 7 bases, and 15 bases lay between the germline ends. The CDR3 totals 16 residues. Here the CDR3 DNA reads TGCGCCAGCAGCTTGTCCTTCGGACAGATAAATTCACCCCTCCACTTT. Translation: CASSLSFGQINSPLHF.

The genes are TRBV15 and TRBJ1-5; D perhaps matches TRBD1 (6 bases). In germline, CDR1 is LNHNV, CDR2 YYDKDF (reference sequence). This CDR3 region has 15 residues. V was pared by 3 bases and J by 3 bases, with 12 bases between. CDR3 region: CATSSLGGHNQPQHF. As DNA, the CDR3 is TGTGCCACCAGCAGCCTAGGGGGTCACAATCAGCCCCAGCATTTT.

This clonotype was seen a handful of times. This chain joins TRBV12-3 or TRBV12-4 and TRBJ2-7; a possible D gene is TRBD2 (5 bases). The CDR3 covers 12 residues. Trimming removed 3 bases from V and 6 bases from J, with 9 bases in between. The CDR3 region has the DNA TGTGCCAGCAGTTTGATAGGGAGCGAGCAGTACTTC. This codes for CASSLIGSEQYF.

This clonotype was picked up a small number of times. The V gene is TRBV10-3, the J gene TRBJ2-7; TRBD1 matches 10 bases. CDR1 and CDR2 from the germline V gene are ENHRY and SYGVKD. The CDR3 length is 15 residues. Trimming at V came to 1 base and at J to 4 bases, leaving 4 bases not matched to a gene. The DNA of the CDR3 is TGTGCCATCAGTGAGTGGACAGGGGGTCTTTACGAGCAGTACTTC. Residues: CAISEWTGGLYEQYF.

This clonotype appeared many times. The genes are TRBV12-3 or TRBV12-4 and TRBJ1-5; D is undetermined. V lost 7 bases to trimming and J lost 6 bases, with 10 bases between them. The CDR3 has 12 amino acids. The CDR3 bases are TGTGCCAGCACCCTCATGGGTCAGCCCCAGCATTTT. As protein: CASTLMGQPQHF.

This clonotype was counted only a few times. The chain couples TRBV6-1 to TRBJ1-4; D gene ambiguous. V was trimmed by 1 base and J by 11 bases, leaving 11 bases between them. This CDR3 has 13 amino acids. Germline CDR1 MNHNS, CDR2 SASEGT. In DNA, the CDR3 is TGTGCCAGCAGTGAAGTTCGAGGGCAGAAACTGTTTTTT. Translating gives CASSEVRGQKLFF.

The chain carries TRBV20-1 and TRBJ1-5; D possibly corresponds to TRBD1 (5 bases). With 5 bases removed from V and 5 bases from J, the gap between germline ends came to 19 bases. The germline gives CDR1 DFQATT, CDR2 SNEGSKA (reference sequence). The CDR3 extends over 15 amino acids. CDR3 coding DNA: TGCAGTGCTCCAAAAAGAGACAGAGGATATCAGCCCCAGCATTTT. It is translated as CSAPKRDRGYQPQHF.

This clonotype was observed a few times. V and J are TRBV7-9 and TRBJ1-2; TRBD1 matches 9 bases. The CDR3 contains 16 residues. Germline V gives CDR1 SEHNR, CDR2 FQNEAQ (reference sequence). V lost 4 bases to trimming and J lost 2 bases; unmatched junction nucleotides: 8. Here the CDR3 reads CASSSGWTGENYGYTF. In DNA, the CDR3 is TGTGCCAGCAGCTCGGGATGGACAGGGGAGAACTATGGCTACACCTTC. Complete variable domain (other parts from reference TRBV7-9 and TRBJ1-2): DTGVSQNPRHKITKRGQNVTFRCDPISEHNRLYWYRQTLGQGPEFLTYFQNEAQLEKSRLLSDRFSAERPKGSFSTLEIQRTEQGDSAMYLCASSSGWTGENYGYTFGSGTRLTVV.

This clonotype occurred a few times. The V call is TRBV7-8, the J call TRBJ2-7, with D perhaps matching TRBD1 (5 bases). Trimming took off 3 bases at V and 2 bases at J, with 14 bases between the two ends. The germline V gene has CDR1 SGHVS and CDR2 FQNEAQ. This CDR3 has 15 residues. The CDR3 region is CASSFLGATPYEQYF. In DNA form, the CDR3 reads TGTGCCAGCAGCTTTTTAGGGGCAACCCCCTACGAGCAGTACTTC.

This clonotype was seen a few times. This chain connects TRBV5-1 to TRBJ1-1, with D unclear. Germline CDR1 SGHRS, CDR2 YFSETQ. The V gene lost 2 bases and the J gene lost 7 bases, with 27 bases spanning the gap. This CDR3 is 18 amino acids long. The CDR3 here is CASSFNPHEYLKSYEAFF. CDR3 sequence (DNA): TGCGCCAGCAGCTTCAATCCCCATGAGTACCTCAAAAGCTATGAAGCTTTCTTT.